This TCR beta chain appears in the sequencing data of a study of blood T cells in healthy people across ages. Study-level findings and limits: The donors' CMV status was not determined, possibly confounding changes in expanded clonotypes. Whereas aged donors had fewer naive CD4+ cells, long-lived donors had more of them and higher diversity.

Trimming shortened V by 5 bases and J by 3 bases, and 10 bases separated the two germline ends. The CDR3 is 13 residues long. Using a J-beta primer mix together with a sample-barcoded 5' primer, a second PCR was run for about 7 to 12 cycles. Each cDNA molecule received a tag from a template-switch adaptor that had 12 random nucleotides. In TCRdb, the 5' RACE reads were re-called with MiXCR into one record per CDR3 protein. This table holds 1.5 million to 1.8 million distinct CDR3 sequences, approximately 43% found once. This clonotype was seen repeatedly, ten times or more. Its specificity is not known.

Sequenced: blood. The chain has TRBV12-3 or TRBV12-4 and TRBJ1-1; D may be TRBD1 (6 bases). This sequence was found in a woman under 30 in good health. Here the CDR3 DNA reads TGTGCCAGCAGTCCCCAGGGGTACACTGAAGCTTTCTTT. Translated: CASSPQGYTEAFF.